A selection of T cell receptor beta chains follows, all from one sample in a study of a mutant IDH1 vaccine in newly diagnosed glioma. No antigen has been assigned to these receptors. The method was immunoSEQ multiplex PCR; TCRdb's version includes in-frame clones alone and lacks a portion of them. Here the sample spans about 68,000 clones, roughly 84% being singletons. The source material was PBMCs, sampled from a glioma patient whose treatment included an IDH1 peptide vaccine. The receptors come from a man younger than 35 with glioma. The CDR3 runs from the conserved cysteine through the conserved F or W. A D gene is named only where the DNA matches it firmly. Only some rows state a clone size, as once, few, many or a class for expanded clones.

>few|.|TRBV30|TRBJ1-1
CAWSRTNTEAFF
TGTGCCTGGAGCAGGACGAACACTGAAGCTTTCTTT
>.|TRBD1|TRBV11-2|TRBJ2-2
CASSLRSDRADTGELFF
TGTGCCAGCAGCTTAAGGTCGGACAGGGCGGACACCGGGGAGCTGTTTTTT
>.|.|TRBV10-3|TRBJ2-7
CAISETDLSYEQYF
TGTGCCATCAGTGAGACGGACCTCTCCTACGAGCAGTACTTC
>few|.|TRBV2|TRBJ1-5
CASSFVPQPQHF
TGTGCCAGCAGCTTCGTCCCCCAGCCCCAGCATTTT
>.|.|TRBV28|TRBJ2-2
CASSLMAPNGRELFF
TGTGCCAGCAGTTTAATGGCCCCAAATGGAAGGGAGCTGTTTTTT
>.|.|TRBV27|TRBJ2-7
CASSLPSNEQYF
TGTGCCAGCAGTTTACCTTCAAACGAGCAGTACTTC
>.|TRBD1|TRBV6-5|TRBJ1-2
CASSSHGQGVEGYTF
TGTGCCAGCAGTTCTCACGGACAGGGAGTAGAGGGCTACACCTTC
>.|TRBD2|TRBV5-6|TRBJ2-7
CASSDPGAGVYEQYF
TGTGCCAGCAGCGACCCGGGAGCGGGGGTCTACGAGCAGTACTTC
>.|TRBD2|TRBV18|TRBJ2-7
CASSPQGTSGNYEQYF
TGTGCCAGCTCACCACAGGGGACTAGCGGGAATTACGAGCAGTACTTC
>.|.|TRBV5-1|TRBJ1-1
CASTYRAGDTEAFF
TGCGCCAGCACCTACAGGGCAGGGGACACTGAAGCTTTCTTT
>.|.|TRBV7-3|TRBJ2-2
CASSLMGEAGELFF
TGTGCCAGCAGCTTAATGGGCGAGGCCGGGGAGCTGTTTTTT
>.|.|TRBV7-9|TRBJ1-1
CASSFSGGQNTEAFF
TGTGCCAGCAGCTTCAGTGGGGGACAGAACACTGAAGCTTTCTTT
>.|TRBD1|TRBV6-6|TRBJ1-6
CASSSRGQNSPLHF
TGTGCCAGCAGTTCCAGGGGGCAAAATTCACCCCTCCACTTT
>.|TRBD1|TRBV5-6|TRBJ2-6
CASSWDRVVSGANVLTF
TGTGCCAGCAGCTGGGACAGGGTCGTTTCTGGGGCCAACGTCCTGACTTTC
>.|.|TRBV5-6|TRBJ1-4
CASSPKGTAAGEKLFF
TGTGCCAGCAGCCCCAAAGGGACGGCGGCTGGTGAAAAACTGTTTTTT
>.|TRBD1|TRBV6-6|TRBJ1-1
CAALSSDRGQTEAFF
TGTGCCGCCTTATCGTCGGACAGGGGGCAGACTGAAGCTTTCTTT
>.|.|TRBV4-3|TRBJ1-2
CASSQDGGTSYGYTF
TGCGCCAGCAGCCAAGATGGGGGCACCTCCTATGGCTACACCTTC
>.|.|TRBV6-6|TRBJ2-7
CASSLSRAGYEQYF
TGTGCCAGCAGTTTATCCCGAGCGGGCTACGAGCAGTACTTC
>.|.|TRBV6-6|TRBJ1-2
CASSYVDGPLLYGYTF
TGTGCCAGCAGTTACGTGGACGGACCCCTGCTCTATGGCTACACCTTC
>.|.|TRBV7-2|TRBJ2-7
CASSLGLGGEQYF
TGTGCCAGCAGCTTAGGTTTGGGGGGCGAGCAGTACTTC
>.|.|TRBV11-2|TRBJ2-7
CASSLGPSPLEQYF
TGTGCCAGCAGCTTAGGTCCAAGCCCTCTGGAGCAGTACTTC
>.|.|TRBV7-8|TRBJ1-2
CASSLVGRWEETNYGYTF
TGTGCCAGCAGCTTAGTAGGCCGATGGGAGGAAACTAACTATGGCTACACCTTC
>.|.|TRBV19|TRBJ1-1
CASSIGGAAFF
TGTGCCAGTAGTATCGGGGGGGCAGCTTTCTTT
>.|TRBD1|TRBV5-6|TRBJ1-2
CASIRRGQSYGYTF
TGTGCCAGTATTAGGAGGGGGCAGAGCTATGGCTACACCTTC
>.|TRBD1|TRBV5-6|TRBJ2-7
CASSLAGYRGFYEQYF
TGTGCCAGCAGCTTGGCTGGCTACAGGGGTTTCTACGAGCAGTACTTC
>once|.|TRBV4-3|TRBJ2-2
CASSQDDGHRGAVLFF
TGCGCCAGCAGCCAGGACGATGGACACCGGGGAGCTGTACTATTTTTT
>.|.|TRBV6-5|TRBJ2-7
CASRTNQGGSYEQYF
TGTGCCAGCAGGACCAACCAGGGGGGGTCCTACGAGCAGTACTTC
>.|TRBD2|TRBV4-2|TRBJ2-6
CASSPGGADGANVLTF
TGTGCCAGCAGCCCGGGAGGGGCGGACGGGGCCAACGTCCTGACTTTC
>.|TRBD1|TRBV27|TRBJ1-1
CASRKPGQGLEAFF
TGTGCCAGCAGGAAACCGGGACAGGGATTAGAAGCTTTCTTT
>.|TRBD1|TRBV7-9|TRBJ1-2
CASSPPGQGAVGYTF
TGTGCCAGCAGCCCACCGGGGCAGGGGGCTGTGGGCTACACCTTC
>.|TRBD1|TRBV18|TRBJ1-6
CASSPRAGTGMAPLHF
TGTGCCAGCTCACCAAGGGCCGGGACAGGCATGGCACCCCTCCACTTT
>.|TRBD2|TRBV7-9|TRBJ2-7
CASQNSGGSLEQYF
TGTGCCAGCCAGAATAGCGGGGGTTCCTTAGAGCAGTACTTC
>.|.|TRBV18|TRBJ2-7
CASSPNRPYEQYF
TGTGCCAGCTCACCAAACAGACCCTACGAGCAGTACTTC
>.|.|TRBV30|TRBJ1-2
CAWIPGRGGYTF
TGTGCCTGGATACCGGGAAGAGGCGGCTACACCTTC
>.|.|TRBV4-2|TRBJ1-1
CASSPSPNTEAFF
TGTGCCAGCAGCCCCAGCCCGAACACTGAAGCTTTCTTT